This TCR beta chain was profiled in a study of CD8+ T cells in alopecia areata (dated by TCRdb to the late 2010s). With regard to the full study: Treated patients were enrolled in an open-label pilot trial of oral tofacitinib, 5 to 10 mg twice daily, for moderate-to-severe alopecia areata. TCRbeta CDR3 regions were amplified by immunoSEQ multiplex PCR with 35 Vbeta forward and 13 Jbeta reverse primers. Patients on tofacitinib were biopsied at baseline and after 4 and 24 weeks of treatment, and several of the patients also had a later scalp biopsy. Clonality in the scalp was compared among normal scalp (n=4), patchy alopecia areata scalp (n=8), and alopecia totalis/universalis scalp (n=8). The SALT score, which quantifies the percentage of affected scalp surface area, was used to measure disease severity in treated patients. To study T cell clonal expansion in alopecia areata, the researchers applied high-throughput TCRbeta sequencing to both the C3H/HeJ mouse model and human patients. In humans, TCRbeta sequencing was performed on scalp tissue and on sorted CD4+ and CD8+ peripheral blood T cells from healthy controls and from patients with patchy or totalis/universalis alopecia areata. RNA was extracted with the PAXgene miRNA kit for fixed scalp, the miRNeasy kit for PBMCs, and the RNeasy kit for mouse skin. Patients stayed on tofacitinib for 6 to 18 months and then had 6 months of follow-up off drug so that delayed response and recurrence could be assessed. What the work shows at the level of the full study, not this receptor alone: Compared with mice, TCR sequences shared between patients were less clear, possibly partly because of HLA diversity across the patient population. Unlike mouse skin, where gammadelta T cells dominate, normal human skin contains resident alphabeta T cells that get sequenced too, which complicates analysis of the scalp TCR repertoire. Scalp clonality and the number of expanded CD8+ clones among the top 100 scalp clones were significantly decreased by tofacitinib. The treated cohort was small, with a single nonresponder, so links between baseline CD8+ expansion and response need larger studies. Many expanded lesional clones persisted in scalp and blood during tofacitinib treatment, which may partly explain relapse after stopping treatment. Lesional scalp, especially in alopecia totalis/universalis, showed higher clonality and more expanded CD8+ clones than normal scalp, suggesting antigenic drive.

The sample's treatment or condition, from its label and the paper: oral pan-JAK inhibitor, 5-10 mg twice daily. Lesional scalp punch biopsies and peripheral blood were obtained from alopecia areata patients. PBMCs were isolated by density centrifugation and stained for CD3, CD4 and CD8, after which CD4+ and CD8+ T cells were sorted on a FACSAria. Turning to this clone: Its specific antigen is unknown. Per-base qualities were not stored, and no clone one base away is much larger.

Library prep was done by the immunoSEQ multiplex PCR assay. RNA was extracted from all samples and reverse transcribed into cDNA, which served as template for TCR sequencing. SuperScript III was used for first-strand cDNA synthesis, primed with a 2:1 mix of oligo-dT and random hexamers. Amplification bias was assessed with a synthetic immune receptor repertoire, and residual bias was removed computationally. Turning to the authors' computational methods: Raw reads were preprocessed to remove errors, and CDR3 was defined according to IMGT conventions as the region from the conserved cysteine to phenylalanine. Clonality was calculated as 1 minus Shannon entropy normalized by log2 of the number of productive unique TCRs. CD4 or CD8 identity of scalp clones was inferred by cross-referencing scalp TCRbeta sequences with sorted blood CD4 and CD8 repertoires. Here the immuneACCESS table is served through TCRdb, limited to in-frame sequences with V and J called. Missing clones are a known gap in these copies; in checked studies unresolved V genes cover under half, and the rest lacks a known reason. V and J calls and clone size are as listed in that table; D and trimming were resolved from the DNA. The sample table shows 180,000 or so clones, and 45% to 60% are seen once. Jointly, the top ten make up about 9.5% of the sample.

The source is a human donor with alopecia areata. The sequencing here drew on CD8+ T cells sorted from blood, taken at week 52, from a patient treated with tofacitinib.

The CDR3 in this case is CASSQTGTSGGQETQYF. The nucleotide sequence reads as follows: TGTGCCAGCAGCCAAACCGGGACTAGCGGGGGACAAGAGACCCAGTACTTC. The chain links TRBV4-2 with TRBJ2-5, and 14 junctional nucleotides match TRBD2. From the germline V gene, CDR1 is LGHNA and CDR2 is YNFKEQ. Reading from cysteine to phenylalanine, the CDR3 counts 17 amino acids. Only CDR3 DNA is held: 51 bases, read in frame from base 1. V is pruned by 2 bases and J by 2 bases, leaving 4 bases of the junction without a gene match.